This T cell receptor (beta chain) was retrieved from a study of blood T cell repertoires in COVID-19. Study summary: Whether acute or convalescent, the COVID-19 samples came from the United States, Italy and Spain.

This clone occurred once. In the authors' workflow: Amplification from reference gene primers served as the basis for estimated nucleated cell counts. Clones were read by immunoSEQ multiplex PCR, and TCRdb kept only the in-frame ones, dropping some. That table supplies the V and J calls and clone size; D and trimming were determined from the DNA. Among 110,000 or so clones listed, approximately 85% were seen once. Recruited during active infection, patients (from Seattle) were subsequently followed longitudinally. J gave up 0 bases and V 0 bases, and 5 bases lay outside the gene matches. This CDR3 has 17 residues. Germline V lookup: CDR1 SQVTM, CDR2 ANQGSEA.

The J gene is TRBJ2-7, the V gene TRBV29-1; TRBD2 aligns across 13 bases. The source of this sequence is an older woman with COVID-19, enrolled during active disease. The sample comprised peripheral blood. The CDR3 nucleotides read TGCAGCGTTGAAGATCGGGGACTAGCGGGATCCTCCTACGAGCAGTACTTC. Its protein is CSVEDRGLAGSSYEQYF.